The clone carrying this T cell receptor (beta chain) has only a few counts. Its antigen is unidentified. The CDR3 loop spans 14 amino acids. The V gene lost 1 base and the J gene lost 4 bases, with 10 bases spanning the gap. Germline V gene lookup returns CDR1 MGHRA and CDR2 YSYEKL. This entry belongs to a study of T-cell reconstitution after alpha-beta-depleted transplantation in children. For TCRbeta, the library was prepared with unique molecular identifiers. TCRdb ran MiXCR on the PCR reads and lists one entry per CDR3 protein. The sample contains 800,000 to 1,000,000 distinct CDR3 sequences, about 29% of which appear only once. Study-wide findings and caveats: Approximately two months post-transplant, alpha-beta T cells reportedly originated from several hundred expanded graft clones. Recipient T cells and thymic progenitors that survived were the source of the high TCRbeta diversity seen at day 60 in some patients.

The sequence was obtained from a boy less than two years old who had a stem cell transplant for SCID, so the T cells may come from the graft donor. Sample: PBMCs, mostly from graft donor cells, taken 360 days after TCRalphabeta/CD19-depleted stem cell transplant. This sequence joins TRBV4-1 and TRBJ2-5; D gene unclear. The CDR3 is CASSQGDFTETQYF. The CDR3 DNA reads TGCGCCAGCAGCCAAGGGGATTTCACAGAGACCCAGTACTTC.